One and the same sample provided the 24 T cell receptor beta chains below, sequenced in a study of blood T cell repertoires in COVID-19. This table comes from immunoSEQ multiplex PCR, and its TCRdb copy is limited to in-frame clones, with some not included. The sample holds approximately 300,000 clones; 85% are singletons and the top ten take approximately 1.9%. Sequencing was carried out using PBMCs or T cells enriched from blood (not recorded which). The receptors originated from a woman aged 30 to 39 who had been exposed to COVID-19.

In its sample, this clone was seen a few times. CDR3 DNA: TGTGCCTGGAGTGCGGGACAGGGTGAAGGGGTGAGTCAGCCCCAGCATTTT. Translated, it gives CAWSAGQGEGVSQPQHF. The chain employs TRBV30 and TRBJ1-5; 9 bases match TRBD1. The CDR3 totals 17 residues. After removal of 1 base from V and 6 bases from J, the junction contained 13 bases not matched to a gene. Germline V gives CDR1 GTSNPN, CDR2 SVGIG (reference sequence). The full variable domain, completed using reference TRBV30 and TRBJ1-5, is SQTIHQWPATLVQPVGSPLSLECTVEGTSNPNLYWYRQAAGRGLQLLFYSVGIGQISSEVPQNLSASRPQDRQFILSSKKLLLSDSGFYLCAWSAGQGEGVSQPQHFGDGTRLSIL.

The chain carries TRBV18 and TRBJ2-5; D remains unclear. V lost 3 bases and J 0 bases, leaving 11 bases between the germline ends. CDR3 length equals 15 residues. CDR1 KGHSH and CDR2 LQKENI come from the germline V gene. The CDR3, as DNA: TGTGCCAGCTCACCCCCCGACACCTACCAAGAGACCCAGTACTTC. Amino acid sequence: CASSPPDTYQETQYF.

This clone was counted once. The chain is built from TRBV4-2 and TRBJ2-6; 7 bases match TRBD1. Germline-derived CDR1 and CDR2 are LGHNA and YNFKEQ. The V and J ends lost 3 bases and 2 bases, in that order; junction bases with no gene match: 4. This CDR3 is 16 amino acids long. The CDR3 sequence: CASSHQGVTGANVLTF. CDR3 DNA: TGTGCCAGCAGCCATCAGGGGGTGACTGGGGCCAACGTCCTGACTTTC.

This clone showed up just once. The CDR3 region is CASSSQAGGEIRTDTQYF. CDR3 coding DNA: TGTGCCAGCAGTTCACAGGCCGGGGGGGAAATCCGCACAGATACGCAGTATTTT. This sequence joins TRBV28 and TRBJ2-3; TRBD2 matches at 8 bases. With V trimmed by 4 bases and J by 1 base, 13 bases remained unmatched. The germline CDR1 and CDR2 sequences are MDHEN and SYDVKM. This CDR3 has 18 residues. Full variable domain (remainder filled in from reference TRBV28 and TRBJ2-3): DVKVTQSSRYLVKRTGEKVFLECVQDMDHENMFWYRQDPGLGLRLIYFSYDVKMKEKGDIPEGYSVSREKKERFSLILESASTNQTSMYLCASSSQAGGEIRTDTQYFGPGTRLTVL.

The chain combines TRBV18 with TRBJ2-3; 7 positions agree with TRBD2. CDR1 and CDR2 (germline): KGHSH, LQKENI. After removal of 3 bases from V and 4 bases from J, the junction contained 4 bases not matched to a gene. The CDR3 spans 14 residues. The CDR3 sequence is CASSPGGSADTQYF. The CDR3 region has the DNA TGTGCCAGCTCACCGGGAGGGAGCGCAGATACGCAGTATTTT.

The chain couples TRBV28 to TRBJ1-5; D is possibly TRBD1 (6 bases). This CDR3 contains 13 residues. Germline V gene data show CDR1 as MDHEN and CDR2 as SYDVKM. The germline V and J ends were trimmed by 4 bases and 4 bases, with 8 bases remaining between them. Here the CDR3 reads CASSSRGNQPQHF. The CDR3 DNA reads TGTGCCAGCAGTTCCAGGGGTAATCAGCCCCAGCATTTT.

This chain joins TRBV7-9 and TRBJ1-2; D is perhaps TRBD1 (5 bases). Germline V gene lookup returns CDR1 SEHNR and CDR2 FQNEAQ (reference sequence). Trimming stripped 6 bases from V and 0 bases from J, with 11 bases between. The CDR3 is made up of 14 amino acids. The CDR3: CASRWDSANYGYTF. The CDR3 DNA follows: TGTGCCAGCAGATGGGACTCCGCTAACTATGGCTACACCTTC.

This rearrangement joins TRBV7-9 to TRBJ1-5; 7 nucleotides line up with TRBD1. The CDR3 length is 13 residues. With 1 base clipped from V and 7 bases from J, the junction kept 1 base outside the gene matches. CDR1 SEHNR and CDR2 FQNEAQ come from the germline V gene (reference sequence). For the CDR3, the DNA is TGTGCCAGCAGCTTAGAACAGGGGCAGCCCCAGCATTTT. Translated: CASSLEQGQPQHF.

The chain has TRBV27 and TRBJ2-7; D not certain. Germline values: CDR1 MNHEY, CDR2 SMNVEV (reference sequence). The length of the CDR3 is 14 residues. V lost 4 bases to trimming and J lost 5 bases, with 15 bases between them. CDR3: CASSSMEPQNEQYF. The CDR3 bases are TGTGCCAGCAGTTCAATGGAGCCCCAGAACGAGCAGTACTTC.

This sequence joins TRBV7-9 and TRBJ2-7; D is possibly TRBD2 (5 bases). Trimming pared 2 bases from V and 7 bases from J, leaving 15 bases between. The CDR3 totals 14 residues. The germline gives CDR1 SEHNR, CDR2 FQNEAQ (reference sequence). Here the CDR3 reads CASSLLQTSGEQYF. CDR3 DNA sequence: TGTGCCAGCAGCTTACTACAAACCTCGGGAGAGCAGTACTTC. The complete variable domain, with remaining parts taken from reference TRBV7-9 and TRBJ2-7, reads DTGVSQNPRHKITKRGQNVTFRCDPISEHNRLYWYRQTLGQGPEFLTYFQNEAQLEKSRLLSDRFSAERPKGSFSTLEIQRTEQGDSAMYLCASSLLQTSGEQYFGPGTRLTVT.

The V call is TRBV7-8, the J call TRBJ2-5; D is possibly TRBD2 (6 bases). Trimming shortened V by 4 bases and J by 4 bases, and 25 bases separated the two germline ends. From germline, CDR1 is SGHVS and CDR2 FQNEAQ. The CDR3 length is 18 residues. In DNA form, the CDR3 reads TGTGCCAGCAGCTCTGGGAGGCTTGGGACCGCCTCGCGAGAGACCCAGTACTTC. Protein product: CASSSGRLGTASRETQYF. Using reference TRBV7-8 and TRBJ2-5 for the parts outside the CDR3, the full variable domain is GAGVSQSPRYKVAKRGQDVALRCDPISGHVSLFWYQQALGQGPEFLTYFQNEAQLDKSGLPSDRFFAERPEGSVSTLKIQRTQQEDSAVYLCASSSGRLGTASRETQYFGPGTRLLVL.

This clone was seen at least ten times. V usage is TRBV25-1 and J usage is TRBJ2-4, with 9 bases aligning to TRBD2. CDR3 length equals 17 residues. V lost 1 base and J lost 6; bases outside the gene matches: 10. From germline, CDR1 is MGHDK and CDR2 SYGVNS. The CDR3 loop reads CASSEWSSGAGGNIQYF. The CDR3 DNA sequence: TGTGCCAGCAGTGAATGGTCTAGCGGGGCAGGGGGAAACATTCAGTACTTC.

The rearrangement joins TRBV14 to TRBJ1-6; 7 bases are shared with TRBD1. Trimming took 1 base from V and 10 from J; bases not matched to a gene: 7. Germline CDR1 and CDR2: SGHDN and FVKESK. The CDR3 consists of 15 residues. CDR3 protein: CASSQVDRVFSPLHF. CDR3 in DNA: TGTGCCAGCAGCCAAGTCGACAGGGTTTTCTCACCCCTCCACTTT.

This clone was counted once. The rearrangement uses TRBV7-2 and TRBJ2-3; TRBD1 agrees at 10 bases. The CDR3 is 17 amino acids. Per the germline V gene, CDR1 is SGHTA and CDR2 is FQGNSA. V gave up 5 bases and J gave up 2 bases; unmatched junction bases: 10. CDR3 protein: CASSLRTGGSDTDTQYF. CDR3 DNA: TGTGCCAGCAGCCTTCGGACAGGGGGGAGTGACACAGATACGCAGTATTTT.

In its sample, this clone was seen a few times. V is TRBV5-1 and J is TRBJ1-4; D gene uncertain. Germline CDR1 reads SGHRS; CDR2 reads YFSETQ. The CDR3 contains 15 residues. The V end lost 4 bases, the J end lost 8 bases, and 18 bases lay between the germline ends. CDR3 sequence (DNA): TGCGCCAGCAGCCAGGCAGGCTCCGCTTACGAAAAACTGTTTTTT. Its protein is CASSQAGSAYEKLFF.

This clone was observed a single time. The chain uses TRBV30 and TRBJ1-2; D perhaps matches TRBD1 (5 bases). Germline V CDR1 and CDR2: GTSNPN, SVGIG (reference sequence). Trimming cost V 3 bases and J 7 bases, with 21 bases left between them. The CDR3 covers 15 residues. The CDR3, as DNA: TGTGCCTGGAGCACCTACTTGGGGGGGGTAGGTGGCTACACCTTC. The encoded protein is CAWSTYLGGVGGYTF.

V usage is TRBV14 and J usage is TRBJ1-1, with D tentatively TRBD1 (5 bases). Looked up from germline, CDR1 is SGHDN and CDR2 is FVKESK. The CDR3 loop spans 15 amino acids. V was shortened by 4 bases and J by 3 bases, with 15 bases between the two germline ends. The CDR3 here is CASSPSRGYDTEAFF. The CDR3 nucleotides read TGTGCCAGCAGCCCCAGTCGGGGGTATGACACTGAAGCTTTCTTT.

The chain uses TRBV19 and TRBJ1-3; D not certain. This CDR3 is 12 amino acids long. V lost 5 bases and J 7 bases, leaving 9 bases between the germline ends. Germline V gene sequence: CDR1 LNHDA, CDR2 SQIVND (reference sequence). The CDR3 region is CASSLGGNTIYF. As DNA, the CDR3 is TGTGCCAGTAGTCTCGGCGGGAACACCATATATTTT.

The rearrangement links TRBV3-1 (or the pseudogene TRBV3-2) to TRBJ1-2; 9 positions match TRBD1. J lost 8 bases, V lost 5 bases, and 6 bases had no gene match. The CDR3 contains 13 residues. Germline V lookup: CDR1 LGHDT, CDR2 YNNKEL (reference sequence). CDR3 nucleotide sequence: TGTGCCAGCAGCATAAGGGACAGGGACGGCTACACCTTC. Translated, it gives CASSIRDRDGYTF.

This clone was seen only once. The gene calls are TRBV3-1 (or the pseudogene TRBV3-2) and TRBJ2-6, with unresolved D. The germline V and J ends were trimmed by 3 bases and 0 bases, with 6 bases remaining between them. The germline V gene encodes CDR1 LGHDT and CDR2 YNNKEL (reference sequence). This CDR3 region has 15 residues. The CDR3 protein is CASSQRSSGANVLTF. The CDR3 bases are TGTGCCAGCAGCCAGAGAAGCTCTGGGGCCAACGTCCTGACTTTC.

This chain's CDR3 is CATSWPSGDTQYF. DNA for the CDR3: TGTGCCACCAGTTGGCCAAGCGGAGATACGCAGTATTTT. V and J are TRBV24-1 and TRBJ2-3, with D perhaps matching TRBD2 (5 bases). The germline CDR1 and CDR2 sequences are KGHDR and SFDVKD. Trimming cost V 6 bases and J 5 bases, with 11 bases left between them. The CDR3 is made up of 13 amino acids.

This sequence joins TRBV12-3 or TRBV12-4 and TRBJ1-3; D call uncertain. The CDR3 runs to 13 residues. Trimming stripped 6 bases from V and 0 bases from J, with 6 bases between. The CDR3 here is CASSAYSGNTIYF. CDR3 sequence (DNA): TGTGCCAGCAGCGCCTACTCTGGAAACACCATATATTTT.

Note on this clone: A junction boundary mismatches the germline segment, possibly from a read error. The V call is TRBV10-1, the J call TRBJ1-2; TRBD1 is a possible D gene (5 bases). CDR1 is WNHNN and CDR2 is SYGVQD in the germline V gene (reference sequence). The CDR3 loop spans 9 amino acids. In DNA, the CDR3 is TGCGCCAGCAGTGAGGACAGTTTCTTC. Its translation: CASSEDSFF.

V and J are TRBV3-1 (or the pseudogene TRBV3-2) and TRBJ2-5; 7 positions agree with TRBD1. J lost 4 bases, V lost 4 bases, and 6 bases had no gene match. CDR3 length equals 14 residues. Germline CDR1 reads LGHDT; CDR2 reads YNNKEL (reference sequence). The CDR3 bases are TGTGCCAGCAGCCTCGAAGGGGACAGAGAGACCCAGTACTTC. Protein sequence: CASSLEGDRETQYF.